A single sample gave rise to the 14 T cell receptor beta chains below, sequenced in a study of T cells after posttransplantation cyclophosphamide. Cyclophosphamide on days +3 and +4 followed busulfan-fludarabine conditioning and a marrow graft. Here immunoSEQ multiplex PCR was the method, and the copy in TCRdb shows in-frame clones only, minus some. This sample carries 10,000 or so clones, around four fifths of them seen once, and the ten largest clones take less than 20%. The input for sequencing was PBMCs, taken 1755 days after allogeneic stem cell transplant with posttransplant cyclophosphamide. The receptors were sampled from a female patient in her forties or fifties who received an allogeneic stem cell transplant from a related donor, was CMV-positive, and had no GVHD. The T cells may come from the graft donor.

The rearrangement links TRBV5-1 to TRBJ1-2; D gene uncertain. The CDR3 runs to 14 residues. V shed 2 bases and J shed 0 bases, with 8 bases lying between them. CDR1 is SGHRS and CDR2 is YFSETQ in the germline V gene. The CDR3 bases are TGCGCCAGCAGCTTAGAGTCACCTAACTATGGCTACACCTTC. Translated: CASSLESPNYGYTF.

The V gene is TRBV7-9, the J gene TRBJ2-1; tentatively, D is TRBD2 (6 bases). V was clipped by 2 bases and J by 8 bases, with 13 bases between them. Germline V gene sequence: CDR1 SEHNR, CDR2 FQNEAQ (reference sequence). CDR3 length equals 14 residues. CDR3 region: CASSLRRDFYEQFF. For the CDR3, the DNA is TGTGCCAGCAGCTTAAGGCGGGATTTCTATGAGCAGTTCTTC.

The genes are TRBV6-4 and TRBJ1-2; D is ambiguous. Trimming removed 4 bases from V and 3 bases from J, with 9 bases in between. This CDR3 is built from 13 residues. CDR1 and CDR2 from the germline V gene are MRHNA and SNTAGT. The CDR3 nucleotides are TGTGCCAGCAGTGGGAGCGGTGACTATGGCTACACCTTC. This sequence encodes CASSGSGDYGYTF.

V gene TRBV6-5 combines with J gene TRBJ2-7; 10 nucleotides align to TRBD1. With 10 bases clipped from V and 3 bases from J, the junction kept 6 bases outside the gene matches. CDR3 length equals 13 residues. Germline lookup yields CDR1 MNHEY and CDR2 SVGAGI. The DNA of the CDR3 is TGTGCCACCATGGGACAGGGGCACTACGAGCAGTACTTC. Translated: CATMGQGHYEQYF.

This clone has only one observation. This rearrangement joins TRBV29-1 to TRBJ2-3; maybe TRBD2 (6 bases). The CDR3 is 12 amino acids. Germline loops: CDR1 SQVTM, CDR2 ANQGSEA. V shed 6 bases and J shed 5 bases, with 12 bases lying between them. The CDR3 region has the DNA TGCAGCGTCGTATCTAGCGAAGATACGCAGTATTTT. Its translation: CSVVSSEDTQYF.

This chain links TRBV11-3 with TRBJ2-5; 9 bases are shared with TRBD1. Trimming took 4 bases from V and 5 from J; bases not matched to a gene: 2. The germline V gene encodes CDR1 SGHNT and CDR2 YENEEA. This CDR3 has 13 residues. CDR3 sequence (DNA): TGTGCCAGCAGCTCGACAGGGGGTGAGACCCAGTACTTC. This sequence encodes CASSSTGGETQYF.

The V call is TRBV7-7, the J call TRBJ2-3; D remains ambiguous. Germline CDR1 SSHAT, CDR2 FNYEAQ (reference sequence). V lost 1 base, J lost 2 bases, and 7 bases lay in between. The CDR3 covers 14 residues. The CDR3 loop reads CASSLGLNTDTQYF. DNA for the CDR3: TGTGCCAGCAGCTTAGGACTGAACACAGATACGCAGTATTTT.

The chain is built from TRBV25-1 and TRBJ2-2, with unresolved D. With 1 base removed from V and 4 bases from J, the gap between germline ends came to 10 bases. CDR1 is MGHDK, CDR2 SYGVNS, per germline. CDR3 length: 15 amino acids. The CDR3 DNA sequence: TGTGCCAGCAGTGAATTTTTCCTCGTCACCGGGGAGCTGTTTTTT. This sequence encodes CASSEFFLVTGELFF.

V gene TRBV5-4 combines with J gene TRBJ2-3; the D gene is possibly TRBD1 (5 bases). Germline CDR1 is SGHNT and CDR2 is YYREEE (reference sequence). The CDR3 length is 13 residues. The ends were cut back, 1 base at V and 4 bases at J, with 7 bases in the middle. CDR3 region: CASSLKGSDTQYF. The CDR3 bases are TGTGCCAGCAGCTTGAAGGGGTCAGATACGCAGTATTTT.

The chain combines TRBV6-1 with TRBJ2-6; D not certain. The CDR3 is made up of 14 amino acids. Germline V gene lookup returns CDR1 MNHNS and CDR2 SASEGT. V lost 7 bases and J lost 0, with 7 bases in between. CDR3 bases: TGTGCCAGCACGAGATACTCTGGGGCCAACGTCCTGACTTTC. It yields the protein CASTRYSGANVLTF.

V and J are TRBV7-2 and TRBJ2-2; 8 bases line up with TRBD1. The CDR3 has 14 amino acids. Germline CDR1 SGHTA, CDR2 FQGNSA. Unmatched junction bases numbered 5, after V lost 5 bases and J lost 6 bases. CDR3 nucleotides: TGTGCCAGCAGCCCGATGGACAGGGCCGGGGAGCTGTTTTTT. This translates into CASSPMDRAGELFF.

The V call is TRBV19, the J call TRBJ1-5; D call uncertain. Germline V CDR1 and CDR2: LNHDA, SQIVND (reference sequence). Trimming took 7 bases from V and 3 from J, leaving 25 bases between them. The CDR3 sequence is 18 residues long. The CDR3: CASTPAGSTSRFNQPQHF. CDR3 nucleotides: TGTGCCAGTACCCCTGCCGGTTCTACTTCGCGTTTCAATCAGCCCCAGCATTTT.

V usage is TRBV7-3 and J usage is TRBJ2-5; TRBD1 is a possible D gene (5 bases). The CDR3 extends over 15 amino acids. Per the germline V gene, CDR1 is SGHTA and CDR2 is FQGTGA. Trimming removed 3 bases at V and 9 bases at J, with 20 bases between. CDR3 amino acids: CASSLGWAQQGAQYF. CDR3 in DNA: TGTGCCAGCAGCTTGGGATGGGCTCAACAAGGGGCCCAGTACTTC.

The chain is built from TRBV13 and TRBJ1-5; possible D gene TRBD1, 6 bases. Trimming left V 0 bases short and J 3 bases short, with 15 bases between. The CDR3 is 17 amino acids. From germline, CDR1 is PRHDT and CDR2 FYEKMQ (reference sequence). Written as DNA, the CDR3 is TGTGCCAGCAGCTTAGGCAGGGGAATGAGAGACAATCAGCCCCAGCATTTT. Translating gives CASSLGRGMRDNQPQHF.